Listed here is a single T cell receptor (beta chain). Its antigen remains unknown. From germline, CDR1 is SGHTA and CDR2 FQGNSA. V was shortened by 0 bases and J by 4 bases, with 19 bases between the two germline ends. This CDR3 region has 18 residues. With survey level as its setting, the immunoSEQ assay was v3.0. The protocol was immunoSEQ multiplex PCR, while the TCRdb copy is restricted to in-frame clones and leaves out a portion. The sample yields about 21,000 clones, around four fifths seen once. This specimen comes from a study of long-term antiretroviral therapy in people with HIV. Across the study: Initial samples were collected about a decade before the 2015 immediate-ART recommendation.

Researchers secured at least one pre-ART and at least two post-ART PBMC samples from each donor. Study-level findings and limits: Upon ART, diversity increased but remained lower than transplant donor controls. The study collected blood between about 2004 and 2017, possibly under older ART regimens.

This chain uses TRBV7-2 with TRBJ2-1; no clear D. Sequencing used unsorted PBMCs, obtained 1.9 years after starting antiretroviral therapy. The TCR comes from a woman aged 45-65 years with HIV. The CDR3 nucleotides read TGTGCCAGCAGCTTAGCGGAGACATTGAGCTTCAGATACAATGAGCAGTTCTTC. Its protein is CASSLAETLSFRYNEQFF.